The clone carrying this TCR beta chain has just one count. These data are taken from a study of T cell responses to AZD1222 COVID-19 vaccine. TCRdb's copy holds only in-frame clones and misses some; the assay was immunoSEQ multiplex PCR. The data show about 120,000 clones, 85% to 95% seen once. Germline loops: CDR1 SQVTM, CDR2 ANQGSEA. The CDR3 consists of 13 residues. With 6 bases removed from V and 4 bases from J, the gap between germline ends came to 15 bases. The gene calls are TRBV29-1 and TRBJ1-2; possible D gene TRBD1, 5 bases. The TCR sequence derives from an adult who received the AZD1222 COVID-19 vaccine. Sequencing was performed on peripheral blood, taken 28 days after the second AZD1222 dose. CDR3 nucleotide sequence: TGCAGCGTGGAAACCGGGACTTCCTATGGCTACACCTTC. It translates to CSVETGTSYGYTF.